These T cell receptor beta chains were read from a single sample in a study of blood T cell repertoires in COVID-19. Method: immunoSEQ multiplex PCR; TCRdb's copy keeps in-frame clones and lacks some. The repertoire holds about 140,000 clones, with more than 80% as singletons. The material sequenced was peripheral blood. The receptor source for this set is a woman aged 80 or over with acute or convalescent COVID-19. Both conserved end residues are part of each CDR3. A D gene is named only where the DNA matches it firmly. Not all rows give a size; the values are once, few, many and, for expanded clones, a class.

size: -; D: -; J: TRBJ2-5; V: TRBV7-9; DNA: TGTGCCAGCAGCTCTAGCCCTACGGTGACGTTGGAGACCCAGTACTTC; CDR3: CASSSSPTVTLETQYF
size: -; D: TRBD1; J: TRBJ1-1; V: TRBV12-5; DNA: TGTGCTAGTGGTAACCTCGACAGGGCAATTGCCGAAGCTTTCTTT; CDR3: CASGNLDRAIAEAFF
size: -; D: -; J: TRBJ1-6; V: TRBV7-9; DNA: TGTGCCACGAGACCGGGACACGGTAATTCACCCCTCCACTTT; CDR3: CATRPGHGNSPLHF
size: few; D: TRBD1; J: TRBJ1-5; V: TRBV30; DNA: TGTGCCTGGACGCCCAGGGCAGGGGGCTATCAGCCCCAGCATTTT; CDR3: CAWTPRAGGYQPQHF
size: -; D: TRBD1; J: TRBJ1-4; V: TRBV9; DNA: TGTGCCAGCAGCGTGGGGGACAGGGGGCCTGAAAAACTGTTTTTT; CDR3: CASSVGDRGPEKLFF
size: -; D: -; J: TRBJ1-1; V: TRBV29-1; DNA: TGCAGCGTTGTCCAGGCCGATGAAGCTTTCTTT; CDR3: CSVVQADEAFF
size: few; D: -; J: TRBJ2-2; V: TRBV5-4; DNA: TGTGCCAGCAGCTTGTATGGCGGGAACACCGGGGAGCTGTTTTTT; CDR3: CASSLYGGNTGELFF
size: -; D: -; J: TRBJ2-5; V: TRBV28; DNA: TGTGCCAGCAGGTCGGCGGGGGCTGGGGAGACCCAGTACTTC; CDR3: CASRSAGAGETQYF
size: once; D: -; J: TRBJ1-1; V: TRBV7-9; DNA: TGTGCCAGCAGCGGATCCGGACAACCGAACACTGAAGCTTTCTTT; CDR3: CASSGSGQPNTEAFF
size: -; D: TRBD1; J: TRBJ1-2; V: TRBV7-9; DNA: TGTGCCAGCAGCCCTGCGGCAGGGGGTCAGTATGGCTACACCTTC; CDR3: CASSPAAGGQYGYTF
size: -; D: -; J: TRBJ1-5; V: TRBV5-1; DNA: TGCGCCAGCAGCCCCGCGGGGGTAAGCAATCAGCCCCAGCATTTT; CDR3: CASSPAGVSNQPQHF
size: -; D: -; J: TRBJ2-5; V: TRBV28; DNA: TGTGCCAGCAGTTACCGGGGATCCCAAGAGACCCAGTACTTC; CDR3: CASSYRGSQETQYF
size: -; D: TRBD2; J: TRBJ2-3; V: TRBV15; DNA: TGTGCCACCAGCAGAGATCTCGCTAGCGGTGGCGGTGATACGCAGTATTTT; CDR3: CATSRDLASGGGDTQYF
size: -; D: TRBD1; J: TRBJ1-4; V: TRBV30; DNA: TGTGCCTGGAGTCAAGTTGGACAGGGGGTCGGGAAACTGTTTTTT; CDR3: CAWSQVGQGVGKLFF
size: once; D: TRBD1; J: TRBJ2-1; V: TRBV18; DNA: TGTGCCAGCTCAGAGGGACAGGGCTATGAGCAGTTCTTC; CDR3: CASSEGQGYEQFF
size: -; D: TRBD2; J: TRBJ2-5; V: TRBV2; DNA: TGTGCCAGCACTCTCACTAGCGTAGAGACCCAGTACTTC; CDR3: CASTLTSVETQYF
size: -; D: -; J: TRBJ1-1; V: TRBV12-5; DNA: TGTGCTAGTGGTGATAAGATATATGGGGCCACTGAAGCTTTCTTT; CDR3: CASGDKIYGATEAFF
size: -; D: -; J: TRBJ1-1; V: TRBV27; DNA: TGTGCCAGCCGAAACCATCAGATTCGAGAGGCTGAAGCTTTCTTT; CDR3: CASRNHQIREAEAFF
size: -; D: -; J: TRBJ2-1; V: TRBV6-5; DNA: TGTGCCAGCAGTCCACCGGGACTCCTGGGGGATGAGCAGTTCTTC; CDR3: CASSPPGLLGDEQFF
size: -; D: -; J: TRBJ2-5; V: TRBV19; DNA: TGTGCCAGTAGTTGGACACAGAACCAAGAGACCCAGTACTTC; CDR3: CASSWTQNQETQYF
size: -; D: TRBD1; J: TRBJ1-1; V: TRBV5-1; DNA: TGCGCCAGCAGCGCCTCTCCAGGGGGCTCTACTGAAGCTTTCTTT; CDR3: CASSASPGGSTEAFF
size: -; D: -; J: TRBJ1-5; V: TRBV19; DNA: TGTGCCAGTCCGCGGGGGGGCGCAAGCAATCAGCCCCAGCATTTT; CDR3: CASPRGGASNQPQHF
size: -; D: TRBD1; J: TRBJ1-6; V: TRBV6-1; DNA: TGTGCCAGCAGTGAAGCAGGGACAGTGTATAATTCACCCCTCCACTTT; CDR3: CASSEAGTVYNSPLHF
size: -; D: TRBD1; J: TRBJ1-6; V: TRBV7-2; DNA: TGTGCCAGCAGGACCGGGACAGCCTCGGTTCATTCACCCCTCCACTTT; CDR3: CASRTGTASVHSPLHF
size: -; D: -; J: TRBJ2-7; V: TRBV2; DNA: TGTGCCAGCAAGAGGACAGGAGGGTTTATTGAGCAGTACTTC; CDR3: CASKRTGGFIEQYF
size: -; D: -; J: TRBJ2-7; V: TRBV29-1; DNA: TGCAGCGTTGAGGAACAGGGTGGCGAGCAGTACTTC; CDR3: CSVEEQGGEQYF
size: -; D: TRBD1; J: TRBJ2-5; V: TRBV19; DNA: TGTGCCAGTAGTATAAGGTCCGGACAGGGGCAAGAGACCCAGTACTTC; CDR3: CASSIRSGQGQETQYF
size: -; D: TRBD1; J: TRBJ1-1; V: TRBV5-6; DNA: TGTGCCAGCAGCGCACCCCAGGGGGCTTCGAACACTGAAGCTTTCTTT; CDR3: CASSAPQGASNTEAFF
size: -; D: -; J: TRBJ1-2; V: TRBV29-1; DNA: TGCAGCACCGAAGGGGTATCCTATGGCTACACCTTC; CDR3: CSTEGVSYGYTF
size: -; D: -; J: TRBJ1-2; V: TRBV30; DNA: TGTGCCTGGACCCCGGACGGGGGGGGGTTTGGCTACACCTTC; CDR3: CAWTPDGGGFGYTF
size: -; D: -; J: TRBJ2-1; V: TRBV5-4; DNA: TGTGCCAGCAGCTTGTGGGGGCGATACAATGAGCAGTTCTTC; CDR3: CASSLWGRYNEQFF
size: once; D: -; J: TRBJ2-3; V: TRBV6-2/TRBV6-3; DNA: TGTGCCAGCAGTTACTCAGGGGCCGTCACAGATACGCAGTATTTT; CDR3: CASSYSGAVTDTQYF
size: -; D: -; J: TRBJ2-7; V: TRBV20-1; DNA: TGCAGTGCTATCTTTCAGGGCGAGCAGTACTTC; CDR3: CSAIFQGEQYF
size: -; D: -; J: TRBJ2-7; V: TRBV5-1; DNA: TGCGCCAGCAGCTTGGGGGGACAAGAGCAGTACTTC; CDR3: CASSLGGQEQYF
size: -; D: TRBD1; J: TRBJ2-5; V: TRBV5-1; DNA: TGCGCCAGCAGCTTAGGGGCAGGGGGTTCCCGGGAGACCCAGTACTTC; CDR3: CASSLGAGGSRETQYF
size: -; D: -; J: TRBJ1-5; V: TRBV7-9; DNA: TGTGCCAGCAGCTCGACTTATGACAATCAGCCCCAGCATTTT; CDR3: CASSSTYDNQPQHF
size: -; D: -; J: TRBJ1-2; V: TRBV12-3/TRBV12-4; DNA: TGTGCCAGCAACAAACTTCAGGGTGGCTACACCTTC; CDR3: CASNKLQGGYTF
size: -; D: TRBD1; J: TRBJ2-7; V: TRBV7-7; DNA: TGTGCTAGCAGCCCAGGACAGGGGGACGGCTACGAGCAGTACTTC; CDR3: CASSPGQGDGYEQYF
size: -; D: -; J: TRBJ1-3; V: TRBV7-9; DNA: TGTGCCAGCAGGGACATGTCTGGAAACACCATATATTTT; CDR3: CASRDMSGNTIYF
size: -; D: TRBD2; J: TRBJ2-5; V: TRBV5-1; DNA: TGCGCCAGCAGCTTGACTAGCGGGGAAGAGACCCAGTACTTC; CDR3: CASSLTSGEETQYF
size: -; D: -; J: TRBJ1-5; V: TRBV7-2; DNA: TGTGCCAGCACCGAAAGTCAGGGGTTCAATCAGCCCCAGCATTTT; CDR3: CASTESQGFNQPQHF
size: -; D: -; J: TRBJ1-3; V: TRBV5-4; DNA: TGTGCCAGCAGCGTCGACAGCTCTGGAAACACCATATATTTT; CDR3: CASSVDSSGNTIYF
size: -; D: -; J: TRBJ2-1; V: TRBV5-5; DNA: TGTGCCAGCAGCTTGCTTGCGGGAGAGCAGTTCTTC; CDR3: CASSLLAGEQFF
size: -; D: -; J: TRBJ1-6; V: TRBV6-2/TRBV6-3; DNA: TGTGCCAGCAGTTACGGACAAAGGAATTCATCCCTCCACTTT; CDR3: CASSYGQRNSSLHF
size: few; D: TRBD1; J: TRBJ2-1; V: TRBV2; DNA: TGTGCCAGTGCCGGGACAGGGGACTACAATGAGCAGTTCTTC; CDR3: CASAGTGDYNEQFF
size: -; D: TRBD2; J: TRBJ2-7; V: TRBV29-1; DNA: TGCAGCGCCTACGGACTAGCGGGGGGGTCCTACGAGCAGTACTTC; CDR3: CSAYGLAGGSYEQYF
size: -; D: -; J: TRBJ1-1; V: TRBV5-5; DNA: TGTGCCAGCAGCTTGGGGGCGGGCAGGGGCGCCATGAACACTGAAGCTTTCTTT; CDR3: CASSLGAGRGAMNTEAFF
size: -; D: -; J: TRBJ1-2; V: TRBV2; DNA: TGTGCCAGCAACAAGAAGGGGTATGGCTACACCTTC; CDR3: CASNKKGYGYTF
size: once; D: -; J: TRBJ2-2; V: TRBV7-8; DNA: TGTGCCAGCAGCCCCTGGGGGCAAGTAACCGGGGAGCTGTTTTTT; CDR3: CASSPWGQVTGELFF
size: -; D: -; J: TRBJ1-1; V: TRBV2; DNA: TGTGCCAGCAGAGTGGAGACGACTGAAGCTTTCTTT; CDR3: CASRVETTEAFF